These 3 T cell receptor beta chains were sequenced from one sample in a study of regulatory and conventional T cells in RAG deficiency. Conventional CD4+ T cells were sorted from blood as CD25-low CD127-high cells. The table came from immunoSEQ multiplex PCR; TCRdb's copy has only in-frame clones and leaves some out. The sample lists fewer than 40,000 clones; roughly three quarters were seen once. The sample was also linked to a second study, of regulatory T cells. From that report: Primers: 52 TRBV forward and 13 TRBJ reverse.

The sample was CD4+ effector T cells sorted from blood. The receptors originated from a human donor in good health.

The chain links TRBV27 to TRBJ1-1, with 7 bases matching TRBD1. V shed 2 bases, J shed 5 bases, and the junction held 14 bases outside the gene matches. This CDR3 contains 17 residues. Germline assignment: CDR1 MNHEY and CDR2 SMNVEV (reference sequence). The DNA of the CDR3 is TGTGCCAGCAGTTTAGTGTATTCCCAGGGGGGTTGGACTGAAGCTTTCTTT. Its protein product is CASSLVYSQGGWTEAFF.

V gene TRBV5-4 combines with J gene TRBJ2-5; TRBD1 matches at 8 bases. The germline CDR1 and CDR2 sequences are SGHNT and YYREEE (reference sequence). J gave up 7 bases and V 3 bases, and 5 bases lay outside the gene matches. This CDR3 region has 13 residues. CDR3 in amino acids: CASSWGTGVTQYF. In nucleotides, the CDR3 is TGTGCCAGCAGCTGGGGGACAGGAGTGACCCAGTACTTC.

This clone occurred once. This chain connects TRBV6-5 to TRBJ1-1; maybe TRBD1 (5 bases). V was shortened by 6 bases and J by 1 base, with 12 bases between the two germline ends. The CDR3 is 14 amino acids. CDR1 is MNHEY and CDR2 is SVGAGI in the germline V gene. CDR3 amino acids: CASSPVDRNTEAFF. DNA for the CDR3: TGTGCCAGCAGCCCCGTAGACAGGAACACTGAAGCTTTCTTT.